A single sample is the source of the 24 T cell receptor beta chains below, sequenced in a study of patients and donors after allogeneic stem cell transplantation. MiXCR, run by TCRdb on the RT-PCR reads, gives a single entry per CDR3 protein. The sample holds hundreds of thousands of distinct CDR3 sequences, over 12% seen once. Material for sequencing was blood, either unsorted or a sorted T cell fraction (not recorded which). These receptors originate from a human donor who was either an allogeneic HSCT recipient or a stem cell or donor lymphocyte infusion donor (not recorded which). It is not recorded whose cells these are; they may come from a transplant donor.

The table lists this clonotype with many counts. This chain connects TRBV7-6 to TRBJ2-5; 10 nucleotides agree with TRBD2. Losses at the gene ends were 6 bases for V and 5 bases for J; bases not matched to a gene: 15. The CDR3 length is 17 residues. Germline lookup yields CDR1 SGHVS and CDR2 FNYEAQ. CDR3 nucleotide sequence: TGTGCCAGCAGTCCCGGGACTAGCGACAGGAGGAGCGAGACCCAGTACTTC. The encoded protein is CASSPGTSDRRSETQYF.

In this sample, this clonotype turned up many times. Written as DNA, the CDR3 is TGCAGTGCTAGACCCGGGACTAGCGGCACAGATACGCAGTATTTT. This sequence encodes CSARPGTSGTDTQYF. The gene calls are TRBV20-1 and TRBJ2-3; TRBD2 matches 10 bases. The germline CDR1 and CDR2 sequences are DFQATT and SNEGSKA (reference sequence). There are 15 residues in the CDR3. After removal of 2 bases from V and 1 base from J, the junction contained 3 bases not matched to a gene.

This clonotype was detected ten times or more. The chain couples TRBV7-9 to TRBJ1-4; no clear D. Germline lookup yields CDR1 SEHNR and CDR2 FQNEAQ (reference sequence). V lost 5 bases to trimming and J lost 7 bases, with 20 bases between them. The CDR3 spans 16 residues. The CDR3 spells CASSREVGRLGEKLFF. Written as DNA, the CDR3 is TGTGCCAGCAGCCGGGAGGTTGGGAGATTAGGTGAAAAACTGTTTTTT.

This clonotype showed up just a few times. The J gene is TRBJ2-7, the V gene TRBV12-3 or TRBV12-4; tentative D call: TRBD2 (5 bases). V was pared by 7 bases and J by 0 bases, with 16 bases between. The CDR3 extends over 15 amino acids. CDR3 nucleotide sequence: TGTGCCAGCACCCCGGACCGGGGAAGCTCCTACGAGCAGTACTTC. Protein product: CASTPDRGSSYEQYF.

The chain is built from TRBV3-1 and TRBJ2-1; D unclear. Trimming took off 4 bases at V and 10 bases at J, with 14 bases between the two ends. Germline values: CDR1 LGHDT, CDR2 YNNKEL (reference sequence). This CDR3 has 13 residues. In nucleotides, the CDR3 is TGTGCCAGCAGCCCCCTTTCCCTTCTGGAGCAGTTCTTC. It specifies CASSPLSLLEQFF.

This clonotype has a handful of counts. This sequence joins TRBV7-3 and TRBJ2-3, with 12 bases fitting TRBD2. The CDR3 has 16 amino acids. Germline V lookup: CDR1 SGHTA, CDR2 FQGTGA. V trimming: 5 bases; J trimming: 6 bases; junction bases outside the gene matches: 9. DNA for the CDR3: TGTGCCAGCAGCAGGCGACTAGCGGGAGAGGAGGATACGCAGTATTTT. Translation gives CASSRRLAGEEDTQYF. The full variable domain, rest sourced from reference TRBV7-3 and TRBJ2-3, is GAGVSQTPSNKVTEKGKYVELRCDPISGHTALYWYRQSLGQGPEFLIYFQGTGAADDSGLPNDRFFAVRPEGSVSTLKIQRTERGDSAVYLCASSRRLAGEEDTQYFGPGTRLTVL.

This clonotype was recorded a few times. The V gene is TRBV5-1, the J gene TRBJ2-3; D is undetermined. With 4 bases removed from V and 5 bases from J, the gap between germline ends came to 17 bases. This CDR3 comprises 15 residues. CDR1 is SGHRS, CDR2 YFSETQ, per germline. This CDR3 is CASSPRLGFQDTQYF. The DNA of the CDR3 is TGCGCCAGCAGCCCCCGCCTGGGCTTCCAAGATACGCAGTATTTT.

This clonotype has a handful of counts. This chain uses TRBV11-2 with TRBJ2-1, with TRBD2 matching over 7 bases. The CDR3 totals 16 residues. V was clipped by 2 bases and J by 2 bases; unmatched bases: 6. Germline CDR1 reads SGHAT; CDR2 reads FQNNGV. CDR3: CASSLSISGTYNEQFF. The CDR3, as DNA: TGTGCCAGCAGCTTATCGATCAGCGGGACCTACAATGAGCAGTTCTTC. Full variable domain (remainder filled in from reference TRBV11-2 and TRBJ2-1): EAGVAQSPRYKIIEKRQSVAFWCNPISGHATLYWYQQILGQGPKLLIQFQNNGVVDDSQLPKDRFSAERLKGVDSTLKIQPAKLEDSAVYLCASSLSISGTYNEQFFGPGTRLTVL.

This clonotype was seen a few times. This sequence joins TRBV29-1 and TRBJ1-5, with a weak D call TRBD1 (6 bases). The V gene lost 6 bases and the J gene lost 9 bases, with 24 bases spanning the gap. This CDR3 is 15 amino acids long. Germline-derived CDR1 and CDR2 are SQVTM and ANQGSEA. The DNA of the CDR3 is TGCAGCGTCTCGATAGGAACAGGGCGGGAGAGGCCCCAGCATTTT. As protein: CSVSIGTGRERPQHF.

The chain joins TRBV7-9 to TRBJ2-7; TRBD1 aligns across 8 bases. This CDR3 contains 13 residues. CDR1 and CDR2 (germline): SEHNR, FQNEAQ (reference sequence). V lost 3 bases and J lost 7; bases outside the gene matches: 5. This CDR3 reads CASSFNTGGEQYF. The CDR3 nucleotides read TGTGCCAGCAGCTTCAATACAGGGGGGGAGCAGTACTTC.

This clonotype was recorded only once. This sequence joins TRBV7-8 and TRBJ1-1, with TRBD1 identical over 8 bases. The germline CDR1 and CDR2 sequences are SGHVS and FQNEAQ. CDR3 length: 14 amino acids. J gave up 5 bases and V 1 base, and 3 bases lay outside the gene matches. The CDR3 bases are TGTGCCAGCAGCTTAGTCCGACAGGGGACTGAAGCTTTCTTT. Amino acid sequence: CASSLVRQGTEAFF.

This chain links TRBV12-3 or TRBV12-4 with TRBJ1-5; unclear D gene. Trimming took off 3 bases at V and 3 bases at J, with 6 bases between the two ends. The CDR3 totals 13 residues. The CDR3 region is CASSLTINQPQHF. CDR3 bases: TGTGCCAGCAGTTTGACAATCAATCAGCCCCAGCATTTT.

This chain uses TRBV2 with TRBJ1-2; 9 bases line up with TRBD1. V shed 6 bases, J shed 5 bases, and the junction held 7 bases outside the gene matches. CDR3 length equals 14 residues. CDR1 SNHLY and CDR2 FYNNEI come from the germline V gene. The CDR3 loop reads CASRGAGTGYGYTF. The CDR3 nucleotides are TGTGCCAGCAGGGGTGCCGGGACAGGGTATGGCTACACCTTC.

The rearrangement joins TRBV11-2 to TRBJ2-1; the match to TRBD2 covers 10 bases. CDR1 and CDR2 from the germline V gene are SGHAT and FQNNGV. The CDR3 is 18 amino acids. V gave up 6 bases and J gave up 8 bases; unmatched junction bases: 19. The CDR3 sequence is CASRGQAGGPLRSYEQFF. DNA for the CDR3: TGTGCCAGCAGGGGGCAAGCGGGGGGGCCCCTTAGGTCCTATGAGCAGTTCTTC.

This clonotype came up a few times. The chain couples TRBV11-1 to TRBJ1-1, with TRBD1 matching over 8 bases. CDR3 length equals 18 residues. Germline assignment: CDR1 SGHAT and CDR2 FQDESV (reference sequence). Germline trimming cut 3 bases from V and 12 bases from J; bases unmatched to any gene: 24. DNA of the CDR3: TGTGCCAGCAGCTTCGGGGTAAGGACAGGGCGCGGGAGCACGGAAACTTTCTTT. It is translated as CASSFGVRTGRGSTETFF.

The V gene is TRBV12-3 or TRBV12-4, the J gene TRBJ2-3; D is unclear. The CDR3 contains 16 residues. Trimming cost V 6 bases and J 2 bases, with 18 bases left between them. The CDR3 spells CASSSRSTQLTDTQYF. Written as DNA, the CDR3 is TGTGCCAGCAGCAGTCGTTCCACACAGCTCACAGATACGCAGTATTTT.

The CDR3 loop reads CASSLGRGPDSYNEQFF. CDR3 nucleotide sequence: TGTGCCAGCAGCTTAGGTCGGGGGCCAGACTCCTACAATGAGCAGTTCTTC. The rearrangement links TRBV7-7 to TRBJ2-1; D assignment may be TRBD1 or TRBD2 (6 bases each). Germline CDR1 SSHAT, CDR2 FNYEAQ (reference sequence). Trimming took off 1 base at V and 0 bases at J, with 13 bases between the two ends. The CDR3 length is 17 residues.

This chain links TRBV6-5 with TRBJ1-1; possible D gene TRBD1, 6 bases. The CDR3 length is 14 residues. Germline V CDR1 and CDR2: MNHEY, SVGAGI. The V end lost 0 bases, the J end lost 1 base, and 6 bases lay between the germline ends. The chain's CDR3 is CASSYSTGNTEAFF. The CDR3 DNA reads as TGTGCCAGCAGTTACTCGACAGGGAACACTGAAGCTTTCTTT.

The V gene is TRBV20-1, the J gene TRBJ2-4; D gene unclear. The V end lost 6 bases, the J end lost 0 bases, and 9 bases lay between the germline ends. This CDR3 is built from 13 residues. Germline-derived CDR1 and CDR2 are DFQATT and SNEGSKA (reference sequence). CDR3 in amino acids: CSAQNLAKNIQYF. CDR3 nucleotide sequence: TGCAGTGCGCAAAACCTAGCCAAAAACATTCAGTACTTC.

This clonotype was observed at least ten times. The chain is built from TRBV7-9 and TRBJ1-4; 8 bases align to TRBD1. The CDR3 sequence is 15 residues long. Trimming cost V 5 bases and J 4 bases; bases outside gene matches: 6. Germline CDR1 and CDR2: SEHNR and FQNEAQ (reference sequence). DNA for the CDR3: TGTGCCAGCAGCGCAACAGGGGGGCTTAATGAAAAACTGTTTTTT. This sequence encodes CASSATGGLNEKLFF.

The chain couples TRBV20-1 to TRBJ2-2; 9 nucleotides agree with TRBD1. The ends lost 0 bases at V and 6 bases at J; junction bases unmatched: 8. The CDR3 sequence is 16 residues long. CDR1 is DFQATT, CDR2 SNEGSKA, per germline (reference sequence). This CDR3 is CSARDTGQGISGELFF. As DNA, the CDR3 is TGCAGTGCTAGAGATACGGGACAGGGAATATCCGGGGAGCTGTTTTTT.

Only a few counts were recorded for this clonotype. The V gene is TRBV24-1, the J gene TRBJ1-5; D might be TRBD1 (5 bases). Trimming stripped 9 bases from V and 3 bases from J, with 11 bases between. CDR1 is KGHDR, CDR2 SFDVKD, per germline. CDR3 size: 13 residues. The DNA of the CDR3 is TGTGCCACCGGGGCGGGGAACAATCAGCCCCAGCATTTT. It codes for CATGAGNNQPQHF.

The table lists this clonotype with many counts. The chain employs TRBV12-3 or TRBV12-4 and TRBJ2-3; TRBD1 might be the D (6 bases). The CDR3 totals 15 residues. V shed 3 bases and J shed 0 bases, with 10 bases lying between them. This CDR3 reads CASSFWTASTDTQYF. In nucleotides, the CDR3 is TGTGCCAGCAGTTTCTGGACAGCTAGCACAGATACGCAGTATTTT.

This clonotype was seen once. V is TRBV18 and J is TRBJ1-1; TRBD1 matches at 7 bases. This CDR3 comprises 15 residues. J was trimmed by 4 bases and V by 3 bases; bases with no gene match: 8. Per germline, CDR1 KGHSH and CDR2 LQKENI. Written as DNA, the CDR3 is TGTGCCAGCTCACCCCGACAGGGAGGAGGCACTGAAGCTTTCTTT. This sequence encodes CASSPRQGGGTEAFF.